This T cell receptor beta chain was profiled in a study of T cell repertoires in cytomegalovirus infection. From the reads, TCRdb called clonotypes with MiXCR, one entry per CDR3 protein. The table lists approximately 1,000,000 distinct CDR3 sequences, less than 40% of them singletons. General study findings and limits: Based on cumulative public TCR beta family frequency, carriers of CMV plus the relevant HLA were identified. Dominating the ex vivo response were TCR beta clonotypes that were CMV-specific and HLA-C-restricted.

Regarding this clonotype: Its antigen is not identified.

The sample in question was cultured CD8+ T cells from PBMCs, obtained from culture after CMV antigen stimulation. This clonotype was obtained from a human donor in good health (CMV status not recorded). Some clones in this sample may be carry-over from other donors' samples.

CDR3 sequence (DNA): TGTGCCAGCACCCCGGACAGGCTAGCCTACAATGAGCAGTTCTTC. Translating it yields CASTPDRLAYNEQFF. The rearrangement uses TRBV5-6 and TRBJ2-1; 7 bases agree with TRBD1. After removal of 6 bases from V and 2 bases from J, the junction contained 8 bases not matched to a gene. The CDR3 loop spans 15 amino acids. CDR1 and CDR2 from the germline V gene are SGHDT and YYEEEE. Filled out from reference TRBV5-6 and TRBJ2-1, the complete variable domain reads DAGVTQSPTHLIKTRGQQVTLRCSPKSGHDTVSWYQQALGQGPQFIFQYYEEEERQRGNFPDRFSGHQFPNYSSELNVNALLLGDSALYLCASTPDRLAYNEQFFGPGTRLTVL.